The text below deals with one TCR beta chain. This entry belongs to a study of beta chain features in type 1 diabetes. Study overall: All samples combined gave fewer than 110 million sorted cells for examination.

Expressed TCRB transcripts were sequenced because the entire RNA isolate underwent reverse transcription. Roughly 3.5 million reads per sample were averaged for naive, central memory and regulatory samples. The data were produced by immunoSEQ multiplex PCR, yet TCRdb's version contains in-frame clones alone and is incomplete. This table holds 350,000 or so clones, 20% found once. Material for sequencing was naive CD4+ T cells from blood. This receptor was obtained from a woman aged 18-29 years in good health.

The CDR3, as DNA: TGTGCCTCCGTACGCTCCGGGACTAGCGGGAGAGGTGAGCAGTTCTTC. This codes for CASVRSGTSGRGEQFF. The rearrangement uses TRBV30 and TRBJ2-1; 14 bases map to TRBD2. J was trimmed by 9 bases and V by 7 bases; bases with no gene match: 14. The germline V gene has CDR1 GTSNPN and CDR2 SVGIG (reference sequence). This CDR3 has 16 residues.